The rows below give T cell receptor beta chains drawn from one sample of a study of molecular identifiers for immune sequencing clone quantification. TCRdb analysed the PCR reads with MiXCR anew, one entry per CDR3 protein. The sample carries approximately 670,000 distinct CDR3 sequences, just under 20% recorded once. What was sequenced was naive CD8+ T cells from blood, with Jurkat cell RNA spiked in. These receptors were taken from a human donor in good health. Some libraries in this study had Jurkat cell RNA spiked in. CDR3s include the opening cysteine and the closing phenylalanine or tryptophan. Fields, in order: V gene, J gene, clone size, D gene, CDR3 protein, CDR3 DNA. D genes are given only for firm matches. A clone size is listed for some rows: how often the clone was seen (once, few, many), or a class if it is expanded.

>TRBV12-3/TRBV12-4|TRBJ1-5|many|.
CASSTGSSNQPQHF
TGTGCCAGCAGTACCGGGTCTAGCAATCAGCCCCAGCATTTT
>TRBV29-1|TRBJ2-3|many|TRBD2
CSARQASGADTQYF
TGCAGCGCGCGCCAGGCTAGCGGAGCAGATACGCAGTATTTT
>TRBV7-9|TRBJ2-7|many|.
CASSLALRSNGAEQYF
TGTGCCAGCAGCTTAGCTCTAAGATCGAATGGGGCCGAGCAGTACTTC
>TRBV3-1|TRBJ1-2|many|.
CASSHQGTPALYGYTF
TGTGCCAGCAGCCATCAAGGGACACCGGCTTTGTATGGCTACACCTTC
>TRBV7-9|TRBJ1-1|many|TRBD1
CASSFPDRGETEAFF
TGTGCCAGCAGCTTCCCAGACAGGGGGGAAACTGAAGCTTTCTTT
>TRBV19|TRBJ2-2|.|TRBD2
CASSPTSIYTGELFF
TGTGCCAGTAGTCCGACTAGCATTTACACCGGGGAGCTGTTTTTT
>TRBV13|TRBJ1-1|many|.
CASSPWSGENTEAFF
TGTGCCAGCAGCCCCTGGTCAGGCGAGAACACTGAAGCTTTCTTT
>TRBV7-6|TRBJ2-7|.|.
CASSLATARERYF
TGTGCCAGCAGCTTAGCCACCGCTCGAGAGCGGTACTTC
>TRBV6-2/TRBV6-3|TRBJ2-1|.|TRBD2
CASSYSIGLAGGPSDNEQFF
TGTGCCAGCAGTTACTCGATAGGGCTAGCGGGGGGGCCGTCGGACAATGAGCAGTTCTTC
>TRBV11-3|TRBJ2-2|few|TRBD2
CASSPGLAGVTRTGELFF
TGTGCCAGCAGCCCAGGACTAGCGGGAGTGACGCGCACCGGGGAGCTGTTTTTT
>TRBV11-3|TRBJ2-3|many|TRBD1
CASSYSDRGNTQYF
TGTGCCAGCAGCTACTCCGACAGGGGAAATACGCAGTATTTT
>TRBV30|TRBJ1-4|.|.
CAWSVRWQGGEKLFF
TGTGCCTGGAGTGTACGGTGGCAGGGTGGTGAAAAACTGTTTTTT
>TRBV9|TRBJ2-7|few|.
CASSVGRANYEQYF
TGTGCCAGCAGCGTAGGTCGAGCCAACTACGAGCAGTACTTC
>TRBV4-1|TRBJ2-5|many|.
CASSQGWGWETQYF
TGCGCCAGCAGCCAAGGTTGGGGTTGGGAGACCCAGTACTTC
>TRBV28|TRBJ1-5|few|.
CASSGSGSFGNQPQHF
TGTGCCAGCAGCGGATCTGGGAGTTTCGGCAATCAGCCCCAGCATTTT
>TRBV25-1|TRBJ2-5|many|.
CASSGTLEETQYF
TGTGCCAGCAGTGGGACTCTCGAAGAGACCCAGTACTTC
>TRBV7-9|TRBJ2-2|many|.
CASSHTLSTGELFF
TGTGCCAGCAGCCATACTCTGAGCACCGGGGAGCTGTTTTTT
>TRBV9|TRBJ1-1|many|TRBD1
CASSTRGINTEAFF
TGTGCCAGCAGCACCAGGGGGATAAACACTGAAGCTTTCTTT
>TRBV9|TRBJ1-1|many|.
CASSAHRDMNTEAFF
TGTGCCAGCAGTGCACACAGGGATATGAACACTGAAGCTTTCTTT
>TRBV7-9|TRBJ2-3|many|TRBD2
CASSMTSGTRDTQYF
TGTGCCAGCAGCATGACTAGCGGGACCAGGGATACGCAGTATTTT
>TRBV12-3/TRBV12-4|TRBJ2-1|.|TRBD2
CASRPGLAGSPEQFF
TGTGCCAGCAGACCAGGACTAGCGGGGTCCCCTGAGCAGTTCTTC
>TRBV7-2|TRBJ2-3|many|TRBD1
CASSLEGTGVTQYF
TGTGCCAGCAGCTTAGAAGGGACAGGGGTTACGCAGTATTTT
>TRBV7-9|TRBJ2-7|few|TRBD1
CASSVTGMPHEQYF
TGTGCCAGCAGCGTGACAGGGATGCCCCACGAGCAGTACTTC
>TRBV12-3/TRBV12-4|TRBJ2-3|few|TRBD2
CASSLGTSTSDTQYF
TGTGCCAGCAGTTTAGGGACTAGTACTTCGGATACGCAGTATTTT
>TRBV15|TRBJ1-4|.|.
CATSGDEWETNEKLFF
TGTGCCACCAGCGGGGATGAGTGGGAAACTAATGAAAAACTGTTTTTT
>TRBV4-1|TRBJ2-3|.|.
CASSQGQRGDTQYF
TGCGCCAGCAGCCAAGGGCAGCGAGGAGATACGCAGTATTTT
>TRBV5-4|TRBJ1-1|many|.
CASSISWTTGTEAFF
TGTGCCAGCAGCATCTCCTGGACCACTGGGACTGAAGCTTTCTTT
>TRBV7-2|TRBJ1-5|many|.
CASSLSAGPKNQPQHF
TGTGCCAGCAGCTTATCGGCAGGACCCAAGAATCAGCCCCAGCATTTT
>TRBV29-1|TRBJ2-1|many|TRBD2
CSVVASGYNEQFF
TGCAGCGTTGTTGCTAGCGGTTACAATGAGCAGTTCTTC
>TRBV28|TRBJ2-5|many|.
CASSSRQVSETQYF
TGTGCCAGCAGTTCCCGACAGGTTTCGGAGACCCAGTACTTC
>TRBV12-3/TRBV12-4|TRBJ2-2|many|.
CASTQGSGPGELFF
TGTGCCAGCACCCAGGGCAGTGGCCCCGGGGAGCTGTTTTTT
>TRBV7-9|TRBJ2-1|few|TRBD2
CASSFEAGVSYNEQFF
TGTGCCAGCAGCTTTGAAGCGGGGGTCTCCTACAATGAGCAGTTCTTC
>TRBV4-3|TRBJ2-7|many|.
CASSHVYRGGYEQYF
TGCGCCAGCAGCCATGTGTATAGGGGCGGATACGAGCAGTACTTC
>TRBV5-4|TRBJ2-5|many|.
CASSLLMGLGETQYF
TGTGCCAGCAGCTTGCTTATGGGGCTCGGGGAGACCCAGTACTTC
>TRBV20-1|TRBJ2-3|many|.
CSARDLRGADTQYF
TGCAGTGCTAGAGATCTCAGGGGCGCAGATACGCAGTATTTT
>TRBV5-1|TRBJ2-3|many|TRBD1
CASNEEGGRDTQYF
TGCGCCAGCAATGAGGAAGGGGGCCGAGATACGCAGTATTTT
>TRBV14|TRBJ2-1|many|TRBD2
CASSPGAGGPDPKSYNEQFF
TGTGCCAGCAGCCCTGGCGCGGGAGGCCCCGATCCAAAATCCTACAATGAGCAGTTCTTC
>TRBV19|TRBJ2-1|.|TRBD2
CASSITSGTWAYNEQFF
TGTGCCAGTAGTATAACTAGCGGGACGTGGGCCTACAATGAGCAGTTCTTC
>TRBV9|TRBJ2-1|many|TRBD2
CASSVEGLAGNEQFF
TGTGCCAGCAGCGTGGAGGGACTAGCTGGCAATGAGCAGTTCTTC
>TRBV28|TRBJ2-5|many|.
CASSWPGSQGTQYF
TGTGCCAGCAGCTGGCCGGGGTCCCAGGGGACCCAGTACTTC
>TRBV4-3|TRBJ2-7|many|TRBD2
CASSQRLAGGPGEQYF
TGCGCCAGCAGCCAAAGACTAGCGGGGGGCCCTGGCGAGCAGTACTTC
>TRBV11-3|TRBJ2-1|.|.
CASSLGVISYNEQFF
TGTGCCAGCAGCTTAGGGGTGATTAGTTACAATGAGCAGTTCTTC
>TRBV9|TRBJ2-2|many|TRBD2
CASSSGGSGELFF
TGTGCCAGCAGTAGCGGGGGTTCCGGGGAGCTGTTTTTT
>TRBV9|TRBJ2-4|many|.
CASSWGTAAGKNIQYF
TGTGCCAGCAGCTGGGGGACGGCTGCCGGCAAAAACATTCAGTACTTC
>TRBV4-3|TRBJ2-7|many|TRBD1
CASSQVDRVGAYEQYF
TGCGCCAGCAGCCAAGTAGACAGGGTTGGCGCCTACGAGCAGTACTTC
>TRBV4-3|TRBJ2-1|few|.
CASSQERTVNNEQFF
TGCGCCAGCAGCCAAGAGAGGACAGTGAACAATGAGCAGTTCTTC
>TRBV19|TRBJ2-1|many|TRBD1
CASSNGTGLMDEQFF
TGTGCCAGTAGTAACGGGACAGGGCTGATGGATGAGCAGTTCTTC
>TRBV7-9|TRBJ2-3|many|.
CASSLVVDPDTQYF
TGTGCCAGCAGCTTAGTTGTGGACCCAGATACGCAGTATTTT
>TRBV19|TRBJ1-1|many|.
CASLSADTEAFF
TGTGCCAGTCTAAGTGCGGACACTGAAGCTTTCTTT
>TRBV19|TRBJ1-5|few|TRBD1
CASKGTGVIQPQHF
TGTGCCAGTAAGGGGACAGGGGTGATTCAGCCCCAGCATTTT
>TRBV30|TRBJ2-7|once|.
CAWTQERTKAYEQYF
TGTGCCTGGACGCAAGAAAGGACCAAAGCCTACGAGCAGTACTTC
>TRBV3-1|TRBJ2-7|.|.
CASSPDSAYGQYF
TGTGCCAGCAGCCCGGACAGCGCCTACGGGCAGTACTTC
>TRBV28|TRBJ2-3|.|.
CASSFSKRGTDTQYF
TGTGCCAGCAGTTTTTCCAAGCGGGGCACAGATACGCAGTATTTT
>TRBV27|TRBJ2-2|.|TRBD2
CASSGIAGHGELFF
TGTGCCAGCAGTGGAATAGCGGGTCACGGGGAGCTGTTTTTT
>TRBV3-1|TRBJ2-7|.|.
CASSQDFTAYYEQYF
TGTGCCAGCAGCCAAGATTTTACAGCCTACTACGAGCAGTACTTC
>TRBV6-2/TRBV6-3|TRBJ2-3|many|.
CASSYYQRPTDTQYF
TGTGCCAGCAGTTACTATCAGCGACCCACAGATACGCAGTATTTT
>TRBV2|TRBJ1-4|many|TRBD1
CASSSGTGGAANEKLFF
TGTGCCAGCAGTTCCGGGACAGGGGGCGCGGCTAATGAAAAACTGTTTTTT